The clone carrying this TCR beta chain was recorded a few times. Antigen specificity is unknown. Sequenced by immunoSEQ multiplex PCR; TCRdb stores in-frame clones only, minus some. Here the sample spans roughly 500,000 clones, about 85% being singletons. The sample originates from a study of shared clonotypes between healthy human individuals. Recent vaccinations or acute infections were absent in the healthy HIV-negative adult donors. Adults of Caucasian background living in Nashville, Tennessee made up all donors. Points from the study as a whole: Sequencing depth was predicted to influence how clonotypes are shared among donors.

This CDR3 spans 15 amino acids. CDR1 and CDR2 (germline): SGHTA, FQGTGA. Trimming pared 5 bases from V and 0 bases from J, leaving 12 bases between. What was sequenced was PBMCs. The chain is built from TRBV7-3 and TRBJ2-3; D might be TRBD1 (6 bases). The TCR was taken from a woman in her 40s in good health. Some clones in this sample may be carry-over from other donors' samples. The DNA for the CDR3 is TGTGCCAGCAGCCCCTCGGGGACAAGCACAGATACGCAGTATTTT. Encoded protein: CASSPSGTSTDTQYF. The complete variable domain, with remaining parts taken from reference TRBV7-3 and TRBJ2-3, reads GAGVSQTPSNKVTEKGKYVELRCDPISGHTALYWYRQSLGQGPEFLIYFQGTGAADDSGLPNDRFFAVRPEGSVSTLKIQRTERGDSAVYLCASSPSGTSTDTQYFGPGTRLTVL.